The sequence of this T cell receptor beta chain was determined in a study of breast tumors, draining lymph nodes, adjacent tissues. MiXCR was run by TCRdb on the multiplex PCR reads, yielding one entry per CDR3 protein. Among 90,000 to 120,000 distinct CDR3 sequences listed, approximately 22% were seen once. Findings and limits, study-wide: Tumors had less TCR diversity than lymph nodes, more than nontumor tissue.

Germline CDR1 and CDR2: MDHEN and SYDVKM. Trimming stripped 6 bases from V and 5 bases from J, with 13 bases between. The CDR3 totals 13 residues. Samples came from axillary lymph nodes draining the breast cancer. There are a few counts of this clonotype. Its antigen is unknown. The J gene is TRBJ1-2, the V gene TRBV28, with D possibly matching TRBD1 (5 bases). The origin of this receptor is a female donor with breast cancer. Some clones in this sample may be carry-over from other donors' samples. The material sequenced was axillary lymph node tissue. The CDR3 spells CASSFDRLYGYTF. The CDR3 bases are TGTGCCAGCAGCTTCGACAGACTTTATGGCTACACCTTC.